The clone carrying this TCR beta chain was recorded only once. Its target is not known. These data are taken from a study of cytotoxic CD8 clonotypes in ibrutinib-treated CLL. TCRdb's table, derived via immunoSEQ multiplex PCR, lists solely in-frame clones and lacks some. The sample consists of 150,000 or so clones, roughly three quarters of them appearing once. Study-wide results and limits: Baseline clonality, above age-matched healthy donor levels, tracked circulating CD8+ T-cell counts.

CDR3 length equals 12 residues. Trimming cost V 2 bases and J 7 bases, with 8 bases left between them. Germline V gene lookup returns CDR1 MRHNA and CDR2 SNTAGT. The sequence came from a human donor with chronic lymphocytic leukemia. Here the sequenced sample was PBMCs, taken after 24 months of ibrutinib treatment. V usage is TRBV6-4 and J usage is TRBJ1-2; D call uncertain. The CDR3 DNA follows: TGTGCCAGCAGTGACGACCAGGCTGGCTACACCTTC. Translation gives CASSDDQAGYTF.